One sample yielded the 32 T cell receptor beta chains listed below, sequenced in a study of T cells expressing NK-cell markers. TCRdb reprocessed the 5' RACE reads, with one entry per CDR3 protein and no DNA. The table lists 500,000 to 700,000 distinct CDR3 sequences, with approximately 3.6% in the top ten. Sequencing was done on a sample of blood T cells: a sorted CD56 or NKG2C T cell subset, CD4+ or CD8+ T cells, or bulk PBMC T cells (not recorded which). These receptors were taken from a man between 18 and 29 years old in good health.

The CDR3 region is CSVPDRGPYNEQFF. This sequence joins TRBV29-1 and TRBJ2-1; the TRBD1 assignment by TCRdb is unverifiable without DNA. Germline lookup yields CDR1 SQVTM and CDR2 ANQGSEA. The CDR3 spans 14 residues.

The genes are TRBV30 and TRBJ2-1; TCRdb reports TRBD2, a call that lacks DNA to check it against. Germline V lookup: CDR1 GTSNPN, CDR2 SVGIG (reference sequence). CDR3 length equals 17 residues. The CDR3 loop is CAWSALQGAGAVGEQFF.

This chain joins TRBV27 and TRBJ2-1; the TRBD2 assignment by TCRdb is unverifiable without DNA. The germline gives CDR1 MNHEY, CDR2 SMNVEV (reference sequence). CDR3 size: 17 residues. CDR3 sequence: CASSLSSRASGDNEQFF.

The chain combines TRBV18 with TRBJ2-2; TCRdb outputs TRBD2, but without DNA this stays unchecked. The CDR3 is 12 residues long. Germline V gene sequence: CDR1 KGHSH, CDR2 LQKENI. The CDR3 reads CLSTARTGELFF.

This chain connects TRBV20-1 to TRBJ2-1; TCRdb gives TRBD2 as the D gene, but with no DNA this cannot be confirmed. This CDR3 has 15 residues. Germline V gives CDR1 DFQATT, CDR2 SNEGSKA (reference sequence). The CDR3 reads CSARDLLRAPDEQFF.

This chain connects TRBV12-3 or TRBV12-4 to TRBJ1-5; TCRdb indicates TRBD1, and absent DNA this call remains unverified. The CDR3 contains 14 residues. CDR3 loop: CASSSQQGTRAQHF.

The chain recombines TRBV20-1 with TRBJ2-2; without DNA, the TCRdb call of TRBD1 cannot be checked. In germline, CDR1 is DFQATT, CDR2 SNEGSKA (reference sequence). The CDR3 is made up of 14 amino acids. CDR3 amino acids: CSAPGPPGVGELFF.

The genes are TRBV20-1 and TRBJ2-1; TCRdb's D call of TRBD1 is untestable without DNA. CDR1 is DFQATT and CDR2 is SNEGSKA in the germline V gene (reference sequence). The CDR3 runs to 14 residues. This CDR3 reads CSVVGVGPGRQQFF.

This rearrangement joins TRBV12-3 or TRBV12-4 to TRBJ1-5. The CDR3 sequence is 15 residues long. CDR3: CASSFSGISNQPQHF.

The CDR3 is CAWSDPLGYTF. The chain couples TRBV30 to TRBJ1-2. CDR3 length: 11 residues. CDR1 is GTSNPN and CDR2 is SVGIG in the germline V gene (reference sequence).

The V and J genes are TRBV5-4 and TRBJ2-1; TCRdb selects TRBD2, and the lack of DNA leaves this call unchecked. The CDR3 is 15 residues long. Germline-derived CDR1 and CDR2 are SGHNT and YYREEE (reference sequence). The CDR3 sequence: CASSSIAGGYNEQFF. The variable domain in full, with the rest retrieved from reference TRBV5-4 and TRBJ2-1, is ETGVTQSPTHLIKTRGQQVTLRCSSQSGHNTVSWYQQALGQGPQFIFQYYREEENGRGNFPPRFSGLQFPNYSSELNVNALELDDSALYLCASSSIAGGYNEQFFGPGTRLTVL.

This rearrangement joins TRBV4-1 to TRBJ2-3; TCRdb calls TRBD1, which cannot be checked without DNA. Looked up from germline, CDR1 is MGHRA and CDR2 is YSYEKL. This CDR3 has 18 amino acids. This CDR3 reads CASSQDLVLQGVTDTQYF.

The chain links TRBV29-1 to TRBJ2-4; TCRdb's D gene call, TRBD1, goes unchecked for lack of DNA. This CDR3 is 15 amino acids long. Germline loops: CDR1 SQVTM, CDR2 ANQGSEA. This chain's CDR3 is CSAKTGLLAKNIQYF.

The chain uses TRBV5-1 and TRBJ2-3; TCRdb returns TRBD1, unconfirmable since there is no DNA. CDR3 length: 17 amino acids. Germline-derived CDR1 and CDR2 are SGHRS and YFSETQ. The CDR3 protein is CASSYYPGGGSTDTQYF.

Here the CDR3 reads CASSQGGQGDEKLFF. The rearrangement joins TRBV4-1 to TRBJ1-4; TCRdb returns TRBD1, unconfirmable since there is no DNA. Germline CDR1 reads MGHRA; CDR2 reads YSYEKL. This CDR3 comprises 15 residues.

The V and J genes are TRBV7-2 and TRBJ2-2; with no DNA, the TCRdb D assignment of TRBD1 cannot be verified. The CDR3 runs 14 residues. Germline CDR1 and CDR2: SGHTA and FQGNSA. This CDR3 is CASKGGQQIGELFF.

The V gene is TRBV28, the J gene TRBJ2-4; TCRdb calls TRBD2, which cannot be checked without DNA. Per germline, CDR1 MDHEN and CDR2 SYDVKM. CDR3 size: 16 residues. The CDR3 here is CASSFVTSGAKNIQYF.

V usage is TRBV21-1 and J usage is TRBJ1-1; TCRdb names TRBD1, which stays unverified in the absence of DNA. TRBV21-1 is a known pseudogene. The CDR3 is 12 residues long. CDR3 in amino acids: CASHGQSTEAFF.

The rearrangement joins TRBV20-1 to TRBJ2-1; TCRdb names TRBD2, which stays unverified in the absence of DNA. Germline V gene lookup returns CDR1 DFQATT and CDR2 SNEGSKA (reference sequence). CDR3 length: 13 residues. The CDR3 loop is CSATLAGAREQFF.

The chain uses TRBV4-3 and TRBJ2-7; TCRdb calls TRBD1, which cannot be checked without DNA. Germline CDR1 reads LGHNA; CDR2 reads YSLEER. This CDR3 is 16 amino acids long. CDR3 sequence reads: CASSQDTAGGLYEQYF.

J is TRBJ2-1 and V is TRBV29-1; the TCRdb D gene call, TRBD1, has no DNA to confirm it. Germline V lookup: CDR1 SQVTM, CDR2 ANQGSEA. This CDR3 is built from 13 residues. Here the CDR3 reads CSVDGDRYNEQFF.

CDR3 residues: CASSYRRGNEQFF. The chain links TRBV6-5 to TRBJ2-1; as DNA is missing, the TRBD1 call by TCRdb cannot be tested. The V gene's germline CDR1 is MNHEY and CDR2 SVGAGI. The CDR3 is 13 residues long.

CDR3: CASSRGGSSSYNEQFF. The chain has TRBV5-1 and TRBJ2-1; TCRdb lists TRBD2, though no DNA is available to test this call. Germline V gives CDR1 SGHRS, CDR2 YFSETQ. CDR3 length: 16 residues.

This chain joins TRBV6-1 and TRBJ2-1; TCRdb outputs TRBD2, but without DNA this stays unchecked. The CDR3 runs to 16 residues. Germline-derived CDR1 and CDR2 are MNHNS and SASEGT. The CDR3 reads CASTPRLAGGPNEQFF.

The V and J genes are TRBV12-3 or TRBV12-4 and TRBJ2-1; TCRdb outputs TRBD1, but without DNA this stays unchecked. This CDR3 contains 17 residues. CDR3: CASSQGGSGSTYNEQFF.

V and J are TRBV7-2 and TRBJ2-7. CDR3 size: 11 residues. Germline CDR1 SGHTA, CDR2 FQGNSA. CDR3 amino acids: CASSQRDEQYF.

The rearrangement joins TRBV7-2 to TRBJ2-1; TCRdb lists TRBD2, though no DNA is available to test this call. Germline V gives CDR1 SGHTA, CDR2 FQGNSA. This CDR3 is 15 amino acids long. CDR3 region: CASSPSTYSHNEQFF. The full variable domain, completed using reference TRBV7-2 and TRBJ2-1, is GAGVSQSPSNKVTEKGKDVELRCDPISGHTALYWYRQSLGQGLEFLIYFQGNSAPDKSGLPSDRFSAERTGGSVSTLTIQRTQQEDSAVYLCASSPSTYSHNEQFFGPGTRLTVL.

The gene calls are TRBV20-1 and TRBJ1-2; no DNA is available, so the TRBD1 call from TCRdb remains unchecked. From germline, CDR1 is DFQATT and CDR2 SNEGSKA (reference sequence). This CDR3 spans 19 amino acids. The CDR3 protein is CSARDRHRPGDRANYGYTF.

The rearrangement uses TRBV29-1 and TRBJ2-1; TCRdb reports TRBD1, a call that lacks DNA to check it against. CDR1 SQVTM and CDR2 ANQGSEA come from the germline V gene. The CDR3 consists of 15 residues. The CDR3 is CSVGGPQGASNEQFF.

The chain is built from TRBV20-1 and TRBJ2-1; the TRBD2 assignment by TCRdb is unverifiable without DNA. Per germline, CDR1 DFQATT and CDR2 SNEGSKA (reference sequence). The CDR3 extends over 11 amino acids. The CDR3 here is CSPASVNEQFF.

The gene calls are TRBV5-1 and TRBJ2-3; TCRdb's D call of TRBD2 is untestable without DNA. The V gene's germline CDR1 is SGHRS and CDR2 YFSETQ. This CDR3 contains 14 residues. The CDR3 here is CASRPLGRTDTQYF.

The chain employs TRBV24-1 and TRBJ2-1. This CDR3 contains 15 residues. From germline, CDR1 is KGHDR and CDR2 SFDVKD. CDR3 sequence reads: CATSGYRDSYNEQFF.